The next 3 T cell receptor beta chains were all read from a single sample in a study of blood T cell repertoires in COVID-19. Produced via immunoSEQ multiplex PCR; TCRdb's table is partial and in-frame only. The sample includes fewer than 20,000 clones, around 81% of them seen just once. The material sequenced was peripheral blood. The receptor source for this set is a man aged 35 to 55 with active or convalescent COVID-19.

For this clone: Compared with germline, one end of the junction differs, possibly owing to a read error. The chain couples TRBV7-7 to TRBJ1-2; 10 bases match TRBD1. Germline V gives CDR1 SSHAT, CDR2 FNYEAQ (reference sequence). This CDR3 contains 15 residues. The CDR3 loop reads CASSLVDRGWGGYTF. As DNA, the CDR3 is TGTGCTAGCAGCTTGGTGGACAGGGGGTGGGGAGGCTACACCTTC.

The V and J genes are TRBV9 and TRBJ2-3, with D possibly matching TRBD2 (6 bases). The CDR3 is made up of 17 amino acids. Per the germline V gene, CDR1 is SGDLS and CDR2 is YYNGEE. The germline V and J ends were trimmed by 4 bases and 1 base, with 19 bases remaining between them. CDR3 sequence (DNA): TGTGCCAGCAGCTCTCTTTTCGAGTGGGGGGGCACAGATACGCAGTATTTT. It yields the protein CASSSLFEWGGTDTQYF.

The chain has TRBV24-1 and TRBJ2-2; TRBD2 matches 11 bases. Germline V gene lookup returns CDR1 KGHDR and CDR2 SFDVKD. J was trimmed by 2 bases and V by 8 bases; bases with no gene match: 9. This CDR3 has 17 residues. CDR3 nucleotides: TGTGCCACCATCGGCCTAGCGGGGGGCCTCAACACCGGGGAGCTGTTTTTT. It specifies CATIGLAGGLNTGELFF.